This T cell receptor (beta chain) is drawn from a study of cytomegalovirus exposure and HLA in healthy donors. Notes on the study in general: The study found most TCR sequences rare, yet found some public TCRs in many donors.

Comments on this clone: Its antigen is not identified.

Primers included in the PCR were 60 Vbeta and 13 Jbeta primers. Only in-frame clones appear in the TCRdb table, and some are missing; sequencing was by immunoSEQ multiplex PCR. The table has about 140,000 clones, 66% seen once. The clonotype comes from a human donor in good health. The sequencing sample was made of PBMCs.

The CDR3 region is CATSRTGGPYQETQYF. The CDR3 nucleotides are TGTGCCACCAGCAGAACAGGGGGCCCATATCAAGAGACCCAGTACTTC. The chain uses TRBV15 and TRBJ2-5, with 9 bases aligning to TRBD1. Trimming took 2 bases from V and 2 from J; bases not matched to a gene: 6. This CDR3 has 16 residues. Germline loops: CDR1 LNHNV, CDR2 YYDKDF (reference sequence). Variable domain in full (rest from reference TRBV15 and TRBJ2-5): DAMVIQNPRYQVTQFGKPVTLSCSQTLNHNVMYWYQQKSSQAPKLLFHYYDKDFNNEADTPDNFQSRRPNTSFCFLDIRSPGLGDTAMYLCATSRTGGPYQETQYFGPGTRLLVL.